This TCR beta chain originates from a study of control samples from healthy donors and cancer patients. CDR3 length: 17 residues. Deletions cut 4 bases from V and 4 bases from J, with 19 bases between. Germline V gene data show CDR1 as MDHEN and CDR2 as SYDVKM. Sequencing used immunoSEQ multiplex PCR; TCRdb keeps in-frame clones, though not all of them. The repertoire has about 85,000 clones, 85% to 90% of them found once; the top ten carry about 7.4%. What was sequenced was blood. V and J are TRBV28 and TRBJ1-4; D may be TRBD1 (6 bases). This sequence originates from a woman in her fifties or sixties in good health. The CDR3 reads CASSSTTGRRGNEKLFF. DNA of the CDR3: TGTGCCAGCAGTTCTACGACAGGTCGTAGGGGTAATGAAAAACTGTTTTTT.